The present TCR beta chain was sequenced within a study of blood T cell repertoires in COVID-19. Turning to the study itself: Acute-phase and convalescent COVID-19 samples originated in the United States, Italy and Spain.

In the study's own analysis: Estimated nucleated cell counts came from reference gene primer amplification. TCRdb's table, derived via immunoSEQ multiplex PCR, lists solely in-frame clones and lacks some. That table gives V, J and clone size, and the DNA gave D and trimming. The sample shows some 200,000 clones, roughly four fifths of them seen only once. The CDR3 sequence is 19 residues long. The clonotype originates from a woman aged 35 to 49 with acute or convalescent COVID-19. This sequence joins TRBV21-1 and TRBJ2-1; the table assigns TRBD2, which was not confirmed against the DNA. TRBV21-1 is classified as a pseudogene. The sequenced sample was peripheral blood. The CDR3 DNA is TGTGCCAGCAGCCCCTGGACTAGCGGGGGACTACTTTCCTACAATGAGCAGTTCTTC. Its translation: CASSPWTSGGLLSYNEQFF.